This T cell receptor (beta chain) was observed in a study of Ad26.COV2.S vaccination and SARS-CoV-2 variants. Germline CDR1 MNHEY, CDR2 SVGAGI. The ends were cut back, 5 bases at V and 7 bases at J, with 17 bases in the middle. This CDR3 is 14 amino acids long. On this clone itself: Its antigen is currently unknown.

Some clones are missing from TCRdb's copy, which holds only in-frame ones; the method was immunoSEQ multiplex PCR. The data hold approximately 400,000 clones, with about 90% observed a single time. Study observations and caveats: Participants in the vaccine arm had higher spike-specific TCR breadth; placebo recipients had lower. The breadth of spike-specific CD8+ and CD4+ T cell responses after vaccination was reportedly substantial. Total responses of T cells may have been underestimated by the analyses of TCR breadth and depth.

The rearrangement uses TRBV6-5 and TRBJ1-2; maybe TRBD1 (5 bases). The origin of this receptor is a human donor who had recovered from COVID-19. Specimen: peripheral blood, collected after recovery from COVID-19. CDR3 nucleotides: TGTGCCAGCAGTCTTAAAGAGGGGAGGGGTGGCTACACCTTC. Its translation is CASSLKEGRGGYTF.